The source of this T cell receptor beta chain is a study of technical replicates of blood from a handful of donors. Data came from immunoSEQ multiplex PCR; TCRdb stores just in-frame clones and leaves some out. The sample gives about 58,000 clones, 91% of which show up once; 3% to 5% is in the top ten. The V gene lost 0 bases and the J gene lost 7 bases, with 9 bases spanning the gap. CDR3 length: 13 amino acids. Germline V gene data show CDR1 as LGHNA and CDR2 as YSLEER. The J gene is TRBJ1-1, the V gene TRBV4-3; D not resolved. The receptor comes from a human donor in good health. Some clones in this sample may be carry-over from other donors' samples. Sequencing was performed on PBMCs. The CDR3 nucleotides read TGCGCCAGCAGCCAAGAAATTCACAGTGAAGCTTTCTTT. Translating it yields CASSQEIHSEAFF.